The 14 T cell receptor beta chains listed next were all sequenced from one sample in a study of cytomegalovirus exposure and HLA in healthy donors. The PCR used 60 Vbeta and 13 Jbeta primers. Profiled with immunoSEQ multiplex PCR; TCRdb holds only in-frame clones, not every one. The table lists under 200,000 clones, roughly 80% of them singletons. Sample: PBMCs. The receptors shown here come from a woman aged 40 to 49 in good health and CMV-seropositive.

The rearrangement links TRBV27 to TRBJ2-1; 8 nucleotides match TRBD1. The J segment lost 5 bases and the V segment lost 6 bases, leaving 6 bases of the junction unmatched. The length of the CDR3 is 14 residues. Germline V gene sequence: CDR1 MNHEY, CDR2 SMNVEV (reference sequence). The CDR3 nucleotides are TGTGCCAGCAGGGGGACAGGAAAAAACAATGAGCAGTTCTTC. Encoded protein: CASRGTGKNNEQFF.

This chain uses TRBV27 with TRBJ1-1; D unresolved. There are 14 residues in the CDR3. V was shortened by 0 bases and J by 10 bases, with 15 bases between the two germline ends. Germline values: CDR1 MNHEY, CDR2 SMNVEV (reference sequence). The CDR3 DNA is TGTGCCAGCAGTTTATCTTGGCGGGGTGCGGTAGCTTTCTTT. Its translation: CASSLSWRGAVAFF.

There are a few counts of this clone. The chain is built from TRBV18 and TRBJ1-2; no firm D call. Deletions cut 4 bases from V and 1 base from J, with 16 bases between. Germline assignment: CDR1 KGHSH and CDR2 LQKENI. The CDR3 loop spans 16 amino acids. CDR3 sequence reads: CASSQNPPVGNYGYTF. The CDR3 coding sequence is TGTGCCAGCTCACAGAACCCCCCGGTTGGTAACTATGGCTACACCTTC. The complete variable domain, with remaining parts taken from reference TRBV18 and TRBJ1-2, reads NAGVMQNPRHLVRRRGQEARLRCSPMKGHSHVYWYRQLPEEGLKFMVYLQKENIIDESGMPKERFSAEFPKEGPSILRIQQVVRGDSAAYFCASSQNPPVGNYGYTFGSGTRLTVV.

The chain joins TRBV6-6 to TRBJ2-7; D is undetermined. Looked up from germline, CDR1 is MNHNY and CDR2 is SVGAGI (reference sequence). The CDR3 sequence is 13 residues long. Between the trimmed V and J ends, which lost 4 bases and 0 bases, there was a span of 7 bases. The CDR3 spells CASSFGSSYEQYF. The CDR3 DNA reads TGTGCCAGCAGTTTTGGTAGCTCCTACGAGCAGTACTTC.

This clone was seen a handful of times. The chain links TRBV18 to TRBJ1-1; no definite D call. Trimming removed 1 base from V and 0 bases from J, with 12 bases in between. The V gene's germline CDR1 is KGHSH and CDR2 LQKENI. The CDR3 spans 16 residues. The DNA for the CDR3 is TGTGCCAGCTCACCACGGCACAGCTCTATGAACACTGAAGCTTTCTTT. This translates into CASSPRHSSMNTEAFF. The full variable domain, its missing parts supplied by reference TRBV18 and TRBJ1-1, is NAGVMQNPRHLVRRRGQEARLRCSPMKGHSHVYWYRQLPEEGLKFMVYLQKENIIDESGMPKERFSAEFPKEGPSILRIQQVVRGDSAAYFCASSPRHSSMNTEAFFGQGTRLTVV.

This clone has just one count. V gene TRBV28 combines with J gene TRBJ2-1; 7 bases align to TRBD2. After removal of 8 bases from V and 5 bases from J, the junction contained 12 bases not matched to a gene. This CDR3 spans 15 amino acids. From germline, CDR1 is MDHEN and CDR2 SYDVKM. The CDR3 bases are TGTGCCAGCTCGCTAGCGGAGGGGTACCACAATGAGCAGTTCTTC. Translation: CASSLAEGYHNEQFF.

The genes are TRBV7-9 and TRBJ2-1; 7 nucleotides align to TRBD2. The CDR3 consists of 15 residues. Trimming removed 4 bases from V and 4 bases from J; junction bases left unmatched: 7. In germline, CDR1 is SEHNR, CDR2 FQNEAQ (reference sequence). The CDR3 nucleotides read TGTGCCAGCAGCTCCGGGGGGAGCGGTTACAATGAGCAGTTCTTC. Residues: CASSSGGSGYNEQFF.

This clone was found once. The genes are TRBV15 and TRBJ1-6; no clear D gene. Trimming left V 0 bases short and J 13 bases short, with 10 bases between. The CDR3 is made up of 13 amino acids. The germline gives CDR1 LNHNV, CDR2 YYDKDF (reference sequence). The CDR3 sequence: CATSRDRGGPLHF. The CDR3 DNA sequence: TGTGCCACCAGCAGAGATCGTGGAGGGCCCCTCCACTTT.

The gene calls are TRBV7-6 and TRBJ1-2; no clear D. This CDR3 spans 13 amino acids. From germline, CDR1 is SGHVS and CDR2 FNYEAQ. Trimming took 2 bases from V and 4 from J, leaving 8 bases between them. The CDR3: CASSLISGYGYTF. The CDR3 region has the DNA TGTGCCAGCAGCTTAATCAGCGGCTATGGCTACACCTTC.

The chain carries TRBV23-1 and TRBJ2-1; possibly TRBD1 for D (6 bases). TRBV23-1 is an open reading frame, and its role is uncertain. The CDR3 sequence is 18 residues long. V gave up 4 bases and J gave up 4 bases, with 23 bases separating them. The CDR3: CASSPPERGSAVYNEQFF. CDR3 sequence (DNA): TGCGCCAGCAGTCCTCCCGAAAGGGGGAGCGCGGTTTACAATGAGCAGTTCTTC.

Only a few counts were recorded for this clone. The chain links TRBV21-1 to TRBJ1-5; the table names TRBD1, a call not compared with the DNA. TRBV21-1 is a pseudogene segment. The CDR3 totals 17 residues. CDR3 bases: TGTGCCAGCAGCAACCCGGGACAGCCTTACCGCAATCAGCCCCAGCATTTT. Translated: CASSNPGQPYRNQPQHF.

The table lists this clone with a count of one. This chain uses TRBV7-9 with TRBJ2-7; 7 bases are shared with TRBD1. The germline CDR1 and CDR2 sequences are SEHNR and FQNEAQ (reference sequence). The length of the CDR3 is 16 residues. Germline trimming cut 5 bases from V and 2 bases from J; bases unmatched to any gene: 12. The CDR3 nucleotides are TGTGCCAGCAGCCTCCCCAGACAGGGAAAAACCTACGAGCAGTACTTC. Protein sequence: CASSLPRQGKTYEQYF.

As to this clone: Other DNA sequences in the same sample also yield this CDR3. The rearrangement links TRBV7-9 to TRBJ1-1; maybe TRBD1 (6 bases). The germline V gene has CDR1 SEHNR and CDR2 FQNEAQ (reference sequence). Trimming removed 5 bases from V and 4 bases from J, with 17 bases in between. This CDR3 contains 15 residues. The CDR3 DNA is TGTGCCAGCAGCCCCCTGGACAGTAGACCCACTGAAGCTTTCTTT. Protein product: CASSPLDSRPTEAFF.

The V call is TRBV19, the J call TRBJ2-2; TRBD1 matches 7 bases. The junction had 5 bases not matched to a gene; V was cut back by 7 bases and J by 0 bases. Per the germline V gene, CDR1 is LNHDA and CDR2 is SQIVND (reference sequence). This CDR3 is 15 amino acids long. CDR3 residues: CASTRTGPNTGELFF. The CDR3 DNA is TGTGCCAGTACGCGGACAGGCCCGAACACCGGGGAGCTGTTTTTT.